The 26 T cell receptor beta chains in this list originate from one sample, sequenced in a study of identical twins. TCRdb redid the calling of the 5' RACE reads with MiXCR, one entry per CDR3 protein. The table lists a few hundred thousand distinct CDR3 sequences, 13% to 15% of them singletons. The same data also went into a second study, on yellow fever vaccine responses in identical twins.

Sequencing was performed on CD4+ T cells sorted from blood. Receptor source: a woman aged 18-29 years in good health.

A few counts support this clonotype. This sequence joins TRBV11-1 and TRBJ2-5; possibly TRBD1 or TRBD2 for D (5 bases each). Trimming left V 2 bases short and J 1 base short, with 26 bases between. CDR3 length: 20 residues. The germline V gene encodes CDR1 SGHAT and CDR2 FQDESV (reference sequence). The CDR3 DNA reads TGTGCCAGCAGCTTACTGGATGGAGGCAGGGTGTCCATCCGCCAAGAGACCCAGTACTTC. It codes for CASSLLDGGRVSIRQETQYF.

A few counts support this clonotype. V gene TRBV12-3 or TRBV12-4 combines with J gene TRBJ1-1; weak D call: TRBD1 (5 bases). V was cut by 5 bases and J by 2 bases, with 15 bases left in between. The CDR3 contains 15 residues. The CDR3 spells CASSGGGNSNTEAFF. CDR3 nucleotide sequence: TGTGCCAGCAGTGGGGGGGGTAATTCCAACACTGAAGCTTTCTTT.

This clonotype was picked up one time. The chain combines TRBV5-1 with TRBJ2-3, with D possibly matching TRBD2 (5 bases). The CDR3 contains 14 residues. V gave up 6 bases and J gave up 2 bases, with 13 bases separating them. Germline V gene sequence: CDR1 SGHRS, CDR2 YFSETQ. CDR3 amino acids: CASTQADHTDTQYF. The CDR3 nucleotides are TGCGCCAGCACCCAAGCGGACCACACAGATACGCAGTATTTT.

V usage is TRBV12-3 or TRBV12-4 and J usage is TRBJ2-7; 9 bases align to TRBD2. This CDR3 has 15 residues. Trimming cost V 2 bases and J 9 bases; bases outside gene matches: 11. CDR3 protein: CASSLMLAGGPGQYF. CDR3 in DNA: TGTGCCAGCAGTTTAATGTTGGCGGGAGGGCCCGGGCAGTACTTC.

V usage is TRBV5-5 and J usage is TRBJ1-6; D unclear. Germline loops: CDR1 SGHKS, CDR2 YYEKEE (reference sequence). Trimming left V 0 bases short and J 8 bases short, with 12 bases between. This CDR3 has 15 residues. In nucleotides, the CDR3 is TGTGCCAGCAGCTTGGAGGTGTGGAGGGATTCACCCCTCCACTTT. It encodes CASSLEVWRDSPLHF.

The chain is built from TRBV14 and TRBJ2-1; no definite D call. Germline values: CDR1 SGHDN, CDR2 FVKESK. Trimming took off 3 bases at V and 5 bases at J, with 5 bases between the two ends. The CDR3 sequence is 12 residues long. The CDR3 DNA follows: TGTGCCAGCAGCCAGTATCACAATGAGCAGTTCTTC. It translates to CASSQYHNEQFF.

The J gene is TRBJ1-1, the V gene TRBV3-1; D not certain. CDR3 length: 14 amino acids. From germline, CDR1 is LGHDT and CDR2 YNNKEL (reference sequence). Trimming took off 0 bases at V and 5 bases at J, with 10 bases between the two ends. DNA for the CDR3: TGTGCCAGCAGCCAAGATACCTCGGGGACTGAAGCTTTCTTT. Translated, it gives CASSQDTSGTEAFF.

This clonotype turned up a few times. The chain links TRBV12-3 or TRBV12-4 to TRBJ1-1; 7 bases agree with TRBD1. V dropped 7 bases and J dropped 0; count of bases not matched to a gene: 11. This CDR3 has 16 residues. CDR3 nucleotide sequence: TGTGCCAGCAAGGTTCCCAGGGGGGGAATGAACACTGAAGCTTTCTTT. Protein sequence: CASKVPRGGMNTEAFF.

The chain combines TRBV7-3 with TRBJ2-1; 8 bases map to TRBD2. Germline trimming cut 4 bases from V and 15 bases from J; bases unmatched to any gene: 11. CDR3 length equals 13 residues. Germline CDR1 is SGHTA and CDR2 is FQGTGA. CDR3 in amino acids: CASSSNGAGDLFF. The CDR3 nucleotides are TGTGCCAGCAGCTCTAACGGAGCGGGAGACCTGTTCTTC.

The V gene is TRBV28, the J gene TRBJ1-2, with 12 bases matching TRBD1. Per the germline V gene, CDR1 is MDHEN and CDR2 is SYDVKM. The CDR3 is 17 residues long. V shed 3 bases, J shed 4 bases, and the junction held 9 bases outside the gene matches. The CDR3 here is CASSFPGQGAKGYGYTF. Here the CDR3 DNA reads TGTGCCAGCAGTTTTCCGGGACAGGGGGCAAAGGGCTATGGCTACACCTTC.

This clonotype was observed a few times. The J gene is TRBJ2-7, the V gene TRBV7-2, with D perhaps matching TRBD2 (5 bases). Germline V gives CDR1 SGHTA, CDR2 FQGNSA. With 1 base removed from V and 5 bases from J, the gap between germline ends came to 15 bases. The CDR3 contains 15 residues. For the CDR3, the DNA is TGTGCCAGCAGCTTAGAAGGTCTAGCCCTCCACGAGCAGTACTTC. It translates to CASSLEGLALHEQYF.

This chain joins TRBV2 and TRBJ2-7; 7 bases are shared with TRBD2. Per germline, CDR1 SNHLY and CDR2 FYNNEI. This CDR3 is 13 amino acids long. V was pared by 7 bases and J by 2 bases, with 5 bases of the junction left unmatched. CDR3 nucleotide sequence: TGTGCCAGCACTCCGACTAGCCCCTACGAGCAGTACTTC. It is translated as CASTPTSPYEQYF.

This clonotype was picked up a small number of times. V usage is TRBV25-1 and J usage is TRBJ2-7; TRBD1 might be the D (5 bases). The CDR3 has 14 amino acids. Germline V CDR1 and CDR2: MGHDK, SYGVNS. Trimming took off 6 bases at V and 4 bases at J, with 16 bases between the two ends. The CDR3 nucleotides are TGTGCCAGCAGACCCCAGGGAAATGGGTACGAGCAGTACTTC. It encodes CASRPQGNGYEQYF.

The table lists this clonotype with a few counts. The chain is built from TRBV20-1 and TRBJ2-2; tentatively, D is TRBD2 (5 bases). V lost 0 bases, J lost 4 bases, and 12 bases lay in between. Looked up from germline, CDR1 is DFQATT and CDR2 is SNEGSKA (reference sequence). The CDR3 runs 15 residues. CDR3 DNA sequence: TGCAGTGCTAGAGAGGGCAGGCGGGTCACCGGGGAGCTGTTTTTT. Translating gives CSAREGRRVTGELFF.

This clonotype was counted a few times. This sequence joins TRBV20-1 and TRBJ2-7, with 10 bases aligning to TRBD2. The CDR3 spans 16 residues. Germline values: CDR1 DFQATT, CDR2 SNEGSKA (reference sequence). Trimming removed 3 bases from V and 4 bases from J; junction bases left unmatched: 12. The CDR3 loop is CSASELLAGVRYEQYF. The CDR3 region has the DNA TGCAGTGCTAGTGAACTTCTAGCGGGAGTTAGATACGAGCAGTACTTC.

The gene calls are TRBV10-1 and TRBJ2-5; 9 bases are shared with TRBD2. There are 16 residues in the CDR3. V shed 3 bases, J shed 1 base, and the junction held 6 bases outside the gene matches. Germline CDR1 is WNHNN and CDR2 is SYGVQD (reference sequence). CDR3 residues: CASSDVTSGAQETQYF. CDR3 in DNA: TGCGCCAGCAGTGATGTGACTAGCGGAGCCCAAGAGACCCAGTACTTC.

The chain carries TRBV20-1 and TRBJ1-5; D may be TRBD1 (5 bases). Looked up from germline, CDR1 is DFQATT and CDR2 is SNEGSKA (reference sequence). Trimming removed 2 bases at V and 6 bases at J, with 8 bases between. The CDR3 has 12 amino acids. This CDR3 reads CSARQGSQPQHF. As DNA, the CDR3 is TGCAGTGCTAGACAGGGAAGTCAGCCCCAGCATTTT.

There are a few counts of this clonotype. V and J are TRBV7-8 and TRBJ2-1, with 16 nucleotides matching TRBD2. Per germline, CDR1 SGHVS and CDR2 FQNEAQ. The J segment lost 4 bases and the V segment lost 2 bases, leaving 8 bases of the junction unmatched. The CDR3 runs 19 residues. CDR3 nucleotide sequence: TGTGCCAGCAGCTTAACTGGGACTAGCGGGAGGGCATGGTACAATGAGCAGTTCTTC. Its translation: CASSLTGTSGRAWYNEQFF.

V and J are TRBV9 and TRBJ2-3, with 10 nucleotides matching TRBD2. The ends lost 0 bases at V and 2 bases at J; junction bases unmatched: 6. The length of the CDR3 is 17 residues. Germline V gene sequence: CDR1 SGDLS, CDR2 YYNGEE. DNA for the CDR3: TGTGCCAGCAGCGTAGGAGTAGCGGGAGGTTTCACAGATACGCAGTATTTT. It encodes CASSVGVAGGFTDTQYF. The whole variable domain, remainder taken from reference TRBV9 and TRBJ2-3, is DSGVTQTPKHLITATGQRVTLRCSPRSGDLSVYWYQQSLDQGLQFLIQYYNGEERAKGNILERFSAQQFPDLHSELNLSSLELGDSALYFCASSVGVAGGFTDTQYFGPGTRLTVL.

The V call is TRBV7-9, the J call TRBJ1-6; D gene ambiguous. Trimming left V 3 bases short and J 4 bases short, with 4 bases between. The CDR3 length is 13 residues. The germline V gene encodes CDR1 SEHNR and CDR2 FQNEAQ (reference sequence). CDR3 bases: TGTGCCAGCAGCTTGAATTATAATTCACCCCTCCACTTT. It codes for CASSLNYNSPLHF.

This clonotype was detected a few times. This chain uses TRBV5-1 with TRBJ2-2, with TRBD2 matching 7 bases. V was pared by 0 bases and J by 0 bases, with 5 bases of the junction left unmatched. The CDR3 extends over 17 amino acids. Germline V gives CDR1 SGHRS, CDR2 YFSETQ. CDR3 nucleotide sequence: TGCGCCAGCAGCTTGGCCGCTAGCGGCTCGAACACCGGGGAGCTGTTTTTT. It codes for CASSLAASGSNTGELFF.

V gene TRBV5-1 combines with J gene TRBJ2-7; TRBD2 is a possible D gene (6 bases). This CDR3 comprises 14 residues. Trimming removed 0 bases at V and 6 bases at J, with 13 bases between. Germline V lookup: CDR1 SGHRS, CDR2 YFSETQ. The CDR3 is CASSLGDWGGEQYF. CDR3 DNA: TGCGCCAGCAGCTTGGGGGACTGGGGCGGCGAGCAGTACTTC.

In its sample, this clonotype was seen a few times. The rearrangement links TRBV6-5 to TRBJ2-7, with D maybe TRBD2 (6 bases). Germline CDR1 MNHEY, CDR2 SVGAGI. The CDR3 extends over 15 amino acids. V shed 0 bases and J shed 6 bases, with 15 bases lying between them. The DNA for the CDR3 is TGTGCCAGCAGTTACTCTGGGACTGTACGTAGCGAGCAGTACTTC. The encoded protein is CASSYSGTVRSEQYF.

This clonotype was counted a few times. The J gene is TRBJ2-1, the V gene TRBV20-1; weak D call: TRBD2 (6 bases). Germline CDR1 DFQATT, CDR2 SNEGSKA (reference sequence). The CDR3 contains 18 residues. With 4 bases removed from V and 4 bases from J, the gap between germline ends came to 26 bases. The CDR3 nucleotides are TGCAGTGCTATCTCTCCCCGGCCGAGCGGGCTACTGTACAATGAGCAGTTCTTC. Its protein is CSAISPRPSGLLYNEQFF.

The V and J genes are TRBV28 and TRBJ2-3, with D perhaps matching TRBD1 (5 bases). Germline CDR1 MDHEN, CDR2 SYDVKM. The CDR3 runs to 12 residues. The ends were cut back, 6 bases at V and 4 bases at J, with 8 bases in the middle. CDR3: CASRGLADTQYF. The CDR3 coding sequence is TGTGCCAGCAGGGGGCTAGCAGATACGCAGTATTTT.

This sequence joins TRBV5-1 and TRBJ2-1; D call uncertain. The germline CDR1 and CDR2 sequences are SGHRS and YFSETQ. V lost 2 bases and J 8 bases, leaving 11 bases between the germline ends. The length of the CDR3 is 13 residues. CDR3 DNA sequence: TGCGCCAGCAGCTTCCCACCAGGCGATGAGCAGTTCTTC. Its translation is CASSFPPGDEQFF.